Following are 7 T cell receptor beta chains from one sample sequenced in a study of CD8 T cells in ankylosing spondylitis. Notes on the study in general: Ankylosing spondylitis blood seemed to carry a telltale TCR beta motif made of eight or nine highly homologous variants.

Each CDR3 protein gets one entry after TCRdb re-called the 5' RACE reads with MiXCR. The table records roughly 220,000 distinct CDR3 sequences, 18% of them present only once. These receptors have no identified antigens. Sequencing was carried out using blood, either unsorted or a sorted T cell fraction (not recorded which). Every receptor here comes from a male donor with ankylosing spondylitis.

The chain joins TRBV27 to TRBJ1-5; D uncertain. The V gene lost 5 bases and the J gene lost 11 bases, with 19 bases spanning the gap. The germline V gene has CDR1 MNHEY and CDR2 SMNVEV (reference sequence). CDR3 length: 14 residues. The CDR3 here is CASSEGAGNLAQHF. In DNA, the CDR3 is TGTGCCAGCAGTGAGGGCGCCGGGAATCTAGCCCAGCATTTT.

The chain has TRBV3-1 and TRBJ2-1; unclear D gene. The germline V gene has CDR1 LGHDT and CDR2 YNNKEL (reference sequence). The CDR3 runs to 14 residues. Trimming took off 0 bases at V and 6 bases at J, with 9 bases between the two ends. This CDR3 reads CASSQDLAPNEQFF. CDR3 sequence (DNA): TGTGCCAGCAGCCAAGATTTGGCACCCAATGAGCAGTTCTTC.

This clonotype showed up many times. The chain is built from TRBV9 and TRBJ2-7, with 7 bases lining up with TRBD2. This CDR3 is built from 14 residues. CDR1 is SGDLS and CDR2 is YYNGEE in the germline V gene. The J segment lost 1 base and the V segment lost 0 bases, leaving 1 base of the junction unmatched. The CDR3 reads CASSVASGSYEQYF. The DNA of the CDR3 is TGTGCCAGCAGCGTAGCTAGCGGATCCTACGAGCAGTACTTC.

The chain combines TRBV6-2 or TRBV6-3 with TRBJ2-2, with 9 bases identical to TRBD2. The germline CDR1 and CDR2 sequences are MNHEY and SVGEGT. The CDR3 runs 15 residues. The V segment lost 3 bases and the J segment 1 base; nucleotides outside the gene matches: 0. The CDR3 loop reads CASSYSGGNTGELFF. CDR3 DNA sequence: TGTGCCAGCAGTTATAGCGGGGGGAACACCGGGGAGCTGTTTTTT.

This clonotype was counted a few times. The chain couples TRBV15 to TRBJ2-3; 13 bases fit TRBD2. The germline gives CDR1 LNHNV, CDR2 YYDKDF (reference sequence). V trimming: 0 bases; J trimming: 10 bases; junction bases outside the gene matches: 4. The CDR3 loop spans 15 amino acids. The CDR3 spells CATSRELAGGIAQYF. The CDR3 bases are TGTGCCACCAGCAGAGAACTAGCGGGGGGGATCGCGCAGTATTTT. The full variable domain, its missing parts supplied by reference TRBV15 and TRBJ2-3, is DAMVIQNPRYQVTQFGKPVTLSCSQTLNHNVMYWYQQKSSQAPKLLFHYYDKDFNNEADTPDNFQSRRPNTSFCFLDIRSPGLGDTAMYLCATSRELAGGIAQYFGPGTRLTVL.

The sample holds a few counts of this clonotype. This chain joins TRBV2 and TRBJ2-5, with D possibly TRBD1 on 5 matching bases. V lost 3 bases and J lost 4, with 12 bases in between. Per the germline V gene, CDR1 is SNHLY and CDR2 is FYNNEI. The CDR3 runs 14 residues. Here the CDR3 reads CASSDDSTRETQYF. The CDR3 nucleotides are TGTGCCAGCAGTGACGACAGTACCCGAGAGACCCAGTACTTC.

This clonotype occurred a few times. V and J are TRBV7-6 and TRBJ1-2; D is unresolved. The CDR3 spans 14 residues. Germline CDR1 SGHVS, CDR2 FNYEAQ. V was clipped by 1 base and J by 8 bases, with 14 bases between them. This CDR3 reads CASSLEEGIEGYTF. CDR3 sequence (DNA): TGTGCCAGCAGCTTAGAGGAGGGAATAGAAGGCTACACCTTC.